This T cell receptor (beta chain) was found in a study of blood T cell repertoires in COVID-19. Sequencing used immunoSEQ multiplex PCR; TCRdb keeps in-frame clones, though not all of them. This sample has approximately 350,000 clones, with approximately 88% found just once. The CDR3 length is 12 residues. V was clipped by 4 bases and J by 5 bases, with 6 bases between them. The germline gives CDR1 MDHEN, CDR2 SYDVKM. The clonotype comes from a man aged 40-50 years with acute or convalescent COVID-19. The chain uses TRBV28 and TRBJ1-5; D perhaps matches TRBD1 (6 bases). The sequenced material came from peripheral blood. DNA for the CDR3: TGTGCCAGCAGTTCAGGGGATCAGCCCCAGCATTTT. Its translation is CASSSGDQPQHF.